This note documents a single TCR beta chain sequence. Its antigen is undetermined. This entry belongs to a study of T cells in Graves' hyperthyroidism and ophthalmopathy. Study results and limitations: Ophthalmopathy was told apart from stable hyperthyroidism by a 13 V-J model.

Stable disease denoted Graves' hyperthyroidism without ophthalmopathy progression within 18 months. TCR beta CDR3 region amplification was performed from RNA transcripts. The TCR CDR3 was amplified in a first-round RT-PCR using the HTBI primer set. A single record per CDR3 protein comes from TCRdb applying MiXCR to the multiplex PCR reads. The sample lists about 400,000 distinct CDR3 sequences; approximately 14% were seen once. Germline V gene data show CDR1 as MNHNS and CDR2 as SASEGT. The V gene lost 5 bases and the J gene lost 5 bases, with 16 bases spanning the gap. The length of the CDR3 is 15 residues.

The rearrangement joins TRBV6-1 to TRBJ2-1; perhaps D is TRBD1 or TRBD2 (7 bases each). The sequence was collected from a woman between 18 and 29 years old with Graves' hyperthyroidism. Specimen: blood. The CDR3 DNA reads TGTGCCAGCAGTAGTGAGGGGGCGGGGGACAATGAGCAGTTCTTC. Translation: CASSSEGAGDNEQFF.